Listed below are T cell receptor beta chains from one sample, sequenced in a study of cytomegalovirus exposure and HLA in healthy donors. The data were produced by immunoSEQ multiplex PCR, yet TCRdb's version contains in-frame clones alone and is incomplete. The sample records approximately 140,000 clones, over 75% being singletons. The sample comprised PBMCs. These receptors came from a man in his forties or fifties in good health and CMV-seronegative. The CDR3 runs from the conserved cysteine through the conserved F or W. The D gene is left open where the match is weak. Some rows mark clone size as missing; the rest say once, few, many or name a class of expanded clone.

V gene: TRBV7-6
J gene: TRBJ2-7
D gene: TRBD1
clone size: -
CDR3 DNA: TGTGCCAGCAGCCAAACGGGACAGGGGTTCGACGAGCAGTACTTC
CDR3 protein: CASSQTGQGFDEQYF

V gene: TRBV28
J gene: TRBJ2-4
D gene: TRBD1
clone size: -
CDR3 DNA: TGTGCCAGCAGTTTGGGACAGGGGGATGAGATAGCCAAAAACATTCAGTACTTC
CDR3 protein: CASSLGQGDEIAKNIQYF

V gene: TRBV27
J gene: TRBJ1-5
D gene: -
clone size: few
CDR3 DNA: TGTGCCAGCAGTTTATTTTCGGAGAGCCGGGACACCTTTCCTCATAGCAATCAGCCCCAGCATTTT
CDR3 protein: CASSLFSESRDTFPHSNQPQHF

V gene: TRBV28
J gene: TRBJ2-5
D gene: TRBD1
clone size: few
CDR3 DNA: TGTGCCAGCAGCCACAGGGGGCGGGAGCAGTACTTC
CDR3 protein: CASSHRGREQYF

V gene: TRBV25-1
J gene: TRBJ2-1
D gene: -
clone size: -
CDR3 DNA: TGTGCCAGCAGAGGCAGCGGAGGCGAGCGTAGTGAGCAGTTCTTC
CDR3 protein: CASRGSGGERSEQFF

V gene: TRBV28
J gene: TRBJ2-7
D gene: TRBD1
clone size: few
CDR3 DNA: TGTGCCAGCAGTTTACCGGGACAGGGGGGCCACGAGCAGTACTTC
CDR3 protein: CASSLPGQGGHEQYF

V gene: TRBV27
J gene: TRBJ1-3
D gene: -
clone size: -
CDR3 DNA: TGTGCCAGCAGTTTAACGGTCGGAACAGGTCCATTTAGATCCGGAAACACCATATATTTT
CDR3 protein: CASSLTVGTGPFRSGNTIYF

V gene: TRBV7-5
J gene: TRBJ2-5
D gene: -
clone size: -
CDR3 DNA: TGTGTCAGAAGCTTAGGAATCACACAGGGGGCGCCCGCCAGGTACTTC
CDR3 protein: CVRSLGITQGAPARYF

V gene: TRBV5-1
J gene: TRBJ1-2
D gene: -
clone size: -
CDR3 DNA: TGCGCCAGCACCCCAGGGGTGTCGGGCCTTAACTATGGCTACACCTTC
CDR3 protein: CASTPGVSGLNYGYTF

V gene: TRBV19
J gene: TRBJ1-2
D gene: -
clone size: -
CDR3 DNA: TGTGCCAGTAGTATTGAGGAGGCCTATGGCTACACCTTC
CDR3 protein: CASSIEEAYGYTF

V gene: TRBV30
J gene: TRBJ2-7
D gene: -
clone size: -
CDR3 DNA: TGTGCCTGGAGTGAGACCGGGACACTCTACGAGCAGTACTTC
CDR3 protein: CAWSETGTLYEQYF

V gene: TRBV4-2
J gene: TRBJ2-2
D gene: TRBD2
clone size: -
CDR3 DNA: TGTGCCAGCAGCCAGGGAAGCGGGGGGCTATACACCGGGGAGCTGTTTTTT
CDR3 protein: CASSQGSGGLYTGELFF

V gene: TRBV2
J gene: TRBJ2-1
D gene: TRBD1
clone size: -
CDR3 DNA: TGTGCCAGCAGTAGGGACAGTTCGGGGTATGAGCAGTTCTTC
CDR3 protein: CASSRDSSGYEQFF

V gene: TRBV30
J gene: TRBJ2-2
D gene: -
clone size: -
CDR3 DNA: TGTGCCTGGGGGACTCTAGGAGGGGTCGCCGGGGAGCTGTTTTTT
CDR3 protein: CAWGTLGGVAGELFF

V gene: TRBV5-1
J gene: TRBJ2-5
D gene: -
clone size: -
CDR3 DNA: TGCGCCAGCAGGACGTCGGGGTCTACGGAAGAGACCCAGTACTTC
CDR3 protein: CASRTSGSTEETQYF

V gene: TRBV10-3
J gene: TRBJ2-3
D gene: TRBD1
clone size: -
CDR3 DNA: TGTGCCATCAGTGATGTTACAGGGGGCGTGGAAGATACGCAGTATTTT
CDR3 protein: CAISDVTGGVEDTQYF

V gene: TRBV29-1
J gene: TRBJ2-1
D gene: TRBD2
clone size: -
CDR3 DNA: TGCAGCGCCCTAGCGGGAGCGGGTGAGCAGTTCTTC
CDR3 protein: CSALAGAGEQFF

V gene: TRBV10-3
J gene: TRBJ2-3
D gene: TRBD2
clone size: -
CDR3 DNA: TGTGCCATCAGTGAATCCGGGACTAGCGGATACACAGATACGCAGTATTTT
CDR3 protein: CAISESGTSGYTDTQYF

V gene: TRBV29-1
J gene: TRBJ2-7
D gene: -
clone size: few
CDR3 DNA: TGCAGCGTTGAAAGGACAGACTCCTACGAGCAGTACTTC
CDR3 protein: CSVERTDSYEQYF

V gene: TRBV7-9
J gene: TRBJ2-2
D gene: -
clone size: once
CDR3 DNA: TGTGCCAGCAGCTCAGACACCGGGGAGCTGTTTTTT
CDR3 protein: CASSSDTGELFF

V gene: TRBV28
J gene: TRBJ2-7
D gene: -
clone size: once
CDR3 DNA: TGTGCCAGCAAAGTTCCTAGCGCTGGGTCCGAGCAGTACTTC
CDR3 protein: CASKVPSAGSEQYF

V gene: TRBV6-1
J gene: TRBJ1-4
D gene: TRBD1
clone size: -
CDR3 DNA: TGTGCCAGCAGGCAACAGGGGTGGGAAAAACTGTTTTTT
CDR3 protein: CASRQQGWEKLFF

V gene: TRBV4-1
J gene: TRBJ2-7
D gene: TRBD1
clone size: -
CDR3 DNA: TGCGCCAGCAGCCAAGAAGGGACAGCAATCTACGAGCAGTACTTC
CDR3 protein: CASSQEGTAIYEQYF

V gene: TRBV7-9
J gene: TRBJ1-5
D gene: TRBD1
clone size: -
CDR3 DNA: TGTGCCAGCAGCGGAGAGGACAGGGATCAGCCCCAGCATTTT
CDR3 protein: CASSGEDRDQPQHF

V gene: TRBV5-1
J gene: TRBJ2-3
D gene: -
clone size: -
CDR3 DNA: TGCGCCAGCAGCCCGGCCGGGATTTATTACACAGATACGCAGTATTTT
CDR3 protein: CASSPAGIYYTDTQYF

V gene: TRBV30
J gene: TRBJ2-5
D gene: -
clone size: -
CDR3 DNA: TGTGCCTGGAACGTGGGAGGAGCCTTCGAGACCCAGTACTTC
CDR3 protein: CAWNVGGAFETQYF

V gene: TRBV27
J gene: TRBJ1-5
D gene: -
clone size: few
CDR3 DNA: TGTGCCAGCAGTGAAACGTGGGGCAGTCAGCCCCAGCATTTT
CDR3 protein: CASSETWGSQPQHF

V gene: TRBV29-1
J gene: TRBJ1-1
D gene: -
clone size: -
CDR3 DNA: TGCAGCGCGGGGCAGGAGGGCACTGAAGCTTTCTTT
CDR3 protein: CSAGQEGTEAFF

V gene: TRBV2
J gene: TRBJ1-1
D gene: -
clone size: -
CDR3 DNA: TGTGCCAGCAGGGCACAAGTGAACACTGAAGCTTTCTTT
CDR3 protein: CASRAQVNTEAFF

V gene: TRBV10-2
J gene: TRBJ2-1
D gene: -
clone size: -
CDR3 DNA: TGCGCCAGCATCTTGGCCACCTACAATGAGCAGTTCTTC
CDR3 protein: CASILATYNEQFF

V gene: TRBV7-2
J gene: TRBJ2-5
D gene: TRBD2
clone size: -
CDR3 DNA: TGTGCCAGCAGTTCCGGACTAGCGGGAGGACAGACCCAGTACTTC
CDR3 protein: CASSSGLAGGQTQYF

V gene: TRBV13
J gene: TRBJ2-7
D gene: -
clone size: -
CDR3 DNA: TGTGCCAGCAGCTTGGGGTCGGGGGCCTACGAGCAGTACTTC
CDR3 protein: CASSLGSGAYEQYF

V gene: TRBV2
J gene: TRBJ2-7
D gene: -
clone size: -
CDR3 DNA: TGTGCCAGCATAGGGGCACAGGGCCCCGTTGAGCAGTACTTC
CDR3 protein: CASIGAQGPVEQYF

V gene: TRBV19
J gene: TRBJ2-7
D gene: -
clone size: -
CDR3 DNA: TGTGCCAGTAGTTCGTTCAGGGAAAGCTACGAGCAGTACTTC
CDR3 protein: CASSSFRESYEQYF

V gene: TRBV25-1
J gene: TRBJ2-5
D gene: -
clone size: once
CDR3 DNA: TGTGCCAGCAGCGAGCCGCCCCAAGAGACCCAGTACTTC
CDR3 protein: CASSEPPQETQYF

V gene: TRBV7-9
J gene: TRBJ1-1
D gene: -
clone size: once
CDR3 DNA: TGTGCGAACAGGGAACCCATGAACACTGAAGCTTTCTTT
CDR3 protein: CANREPMNTEAFF

V gene: TRBV5-6
J gene: TRBJ2-1
D gene: TRBD2
clone size: few
CDR3 DNA: TGTGCCAGCAGCTTGGTAGGGCGGGAGGGGGCGTTCTTC
CDR3 protein: CASSLVGREGAFF

V gene: TRBV28
J gene: TRBJ2-4
D gene: -
clone size: -
CDR3 DNA: TGTGCCAGCTGTCCCAGGGCCCTAGCCAAAAACATTCAGTACTTC
CDR3 protein: CASCPRALAKNIQYF

V gene: TRBV5-8
J gene: TRBJ1-1
D gene: -
clone size: -
CDR3 DNA: TGTGCCAGCAGCTTGGCCTTGAACACTGAAGCTTTCTTT
CDR3 protein: CASSLALNTEAFF

V gene: TRBV9
J gene: TRBJ2-7
D gene: -
clone size: -
CDR3 DNA: TGTGCCAGCAGCGTAGAACCAGAAAGATCCTACGAGCAGTACTTC
CDR3 protein: CASSVEPERSYEQYF

V gene: TRBV30
J gene: TRBJ2-1
D gene: TRBD2
clone size: -
CDR3 DNA: TGTGCCTGGAGTGGGGCGGGGGATAATGAGCAGTTCTTC
CDR3 protein: CAWSGAGDNEQFF

V gene: TRBV11-2
J gene: TRBJ2-5
D gene: -
clone size: -
CDR3 DNA: TGTGCCAGCAGCTTAGATCCAGGACTGGAGACCCAGTACTTC
CDR3 protein: CASSLDPGLETQYF

V gene: TRBV4-2
J gene: TRBJ2-1
D gene: TRBD2
clone size: -
CDR3 DNA: TGTGCCAGCAGCCAAGATCAGAGAGACACACTAGCGGGAGGGTCCTACAATGAGCAGTTCTTC
CDR3 protein: CASSQDQRDTLAGGSYNEQFF

V gene: TRBV7-9
J gene: TRBJ1-1
D gene: -
clone size: few
CDR3 DNA: TGTTCCAGCAGCTTCCAGAACACTGAAGCTTTCTTT
CDR3 protein: CSSSFQNTEAFF

V gene: TRBV27
J gene: TRBJ2-7
D gene: TRBD2
clone size: -
CDR3 DNA: TGTGCCAGCAGTTTTGCGGGAGGGAGCTCCTACGAGCAGTACTTC
CDR3 protein: CASSFAGGSSYEQYF

V gene: TRBV7-2
J gene: TRBJ2-7
D gene: TRBD1
clone size: once
CDR3 DNA: TGTGCCAGCAGCTTAGGGACAGGGTTCTCCTACGAGCAGTACTTC
CDR3 protein: CASSLGTGFSYEQYF

V gene: TRBV19
J gene: TRBJ1-5
D gene: TRBD1
clone size: -
CDR3 DNA: TGTGCCAGTAGCTCACAGGGGGGCAATCAGCCCCAGCATTTT
CDR3 protein: CASSSQGGNQPQHF

V gene: TRBV6-5
J gene: TRBJ1-1
D gene: -
clone size: -
CDR3 DNA: TGTGCCAGCAGCACACCTGGGGGACACCATGAAGCTTTCTTT
CDR3 protein: CASSTPGGHHEAFF

V gene: TRBV30
J gene: TRBJ2-6
D gene: -
clone size: -
CDR3 DNA: TGTGCCTGGAGTGTAGTGGCCTCTGGGGCCAACGGCCTGACTTTC
CDR3 protein: CAWSVVASGANGLTF

V gene: TRBV7-8
J gene: TRBJ1-2
D gene: TRBD1
clone size: -
CDR3 DNA: TGTGCCAGCAGCTCTGCGGACAGGGAGGGGAAATGGGGCTACACCTTC
CDR3 protein: CASSSADREGKWGYTF

V gene: TRBV5-8
J gene: TRBJ1-5
D gene: -
clone size: -
CDR3 DNA: TGTGCCAGCAGCTTGGCGAACAGGGTTCAAAGCAATCAGCCCCAGCATTTT
CDR3 protein: CASSLANRVQSNQPQHF